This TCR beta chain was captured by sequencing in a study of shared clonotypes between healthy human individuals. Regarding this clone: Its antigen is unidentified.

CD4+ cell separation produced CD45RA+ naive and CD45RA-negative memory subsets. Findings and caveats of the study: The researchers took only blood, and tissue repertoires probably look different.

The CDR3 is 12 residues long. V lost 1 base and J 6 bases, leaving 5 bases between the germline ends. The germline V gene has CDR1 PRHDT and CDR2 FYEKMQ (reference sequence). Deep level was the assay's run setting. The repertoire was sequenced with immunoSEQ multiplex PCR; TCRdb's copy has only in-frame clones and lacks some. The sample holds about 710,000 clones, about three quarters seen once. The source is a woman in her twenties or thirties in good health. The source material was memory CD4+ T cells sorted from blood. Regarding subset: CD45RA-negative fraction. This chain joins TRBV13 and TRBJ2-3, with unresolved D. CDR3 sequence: CASSLVVDTQYF. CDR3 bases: TGTGCCAGCAGCTTAGTCGTCGATACGCAGTATTTT. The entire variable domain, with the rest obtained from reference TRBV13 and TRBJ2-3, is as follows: AAGVIQSPRHLIKEKRETATLKCYPIPRHDTVYWYQQGPGQDPQFLISFYEKMQSDKGSIPDRFSAQQFSDYHSELNMSSLELGDSALYFCASSLVVDTQYFGPGTRLTVL.